This TCR beta chain was identified in a study of blood T cell repertoires in COVID-19. The germline CDR1 and CDR2 sequences are MDHEN and SYDVKM. The V and J ends lost 6 bases and 6 bases, in that order; junction bases with no gene match: 7. The CDR3 contains 13 residues. Assay used: immunoSEQ multiplex PCR; TCRdb lists only in-frame clones, some missing. The sample contains fewer than 150,000 clones, 88% of which appear only once. The V and J genes are TRBV28 and TRBJ2-7; 8 bases agree with TRBD1. Sequencing used peripheral blood. The TCR sequence derives from a woman aged 45-65 years with active or convalescent COVID-19. CDR3 in DNA: TGTGCCAGCAGCTTGGGACAGGTAACCGAGCAGTACTTC. Protein sequence: CASSLGQVTEQYF.